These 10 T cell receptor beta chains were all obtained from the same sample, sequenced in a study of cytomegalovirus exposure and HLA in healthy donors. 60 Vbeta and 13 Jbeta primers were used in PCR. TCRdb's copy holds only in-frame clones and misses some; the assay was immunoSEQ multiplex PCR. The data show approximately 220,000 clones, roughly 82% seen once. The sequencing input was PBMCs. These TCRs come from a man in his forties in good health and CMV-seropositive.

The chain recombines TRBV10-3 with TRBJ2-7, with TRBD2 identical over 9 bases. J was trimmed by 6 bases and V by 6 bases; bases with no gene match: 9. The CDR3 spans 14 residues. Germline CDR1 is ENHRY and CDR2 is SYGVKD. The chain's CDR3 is CAISEGAGGGEQYV. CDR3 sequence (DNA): TGTGCCATCAGCGAAGGAGCGGGAGGTGGCGAGCAGTACGTC.

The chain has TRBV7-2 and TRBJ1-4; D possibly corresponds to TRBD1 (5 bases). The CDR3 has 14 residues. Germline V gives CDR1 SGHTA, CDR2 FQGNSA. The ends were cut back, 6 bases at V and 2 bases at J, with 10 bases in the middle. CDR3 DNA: TGTGCCAGCAGTCCGGACAAGACTAATGAAAAACTGTTTTTT. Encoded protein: CASSPDKTNEKLFF.

This CDR3 reads CASSERPQGETQYF. The CDR3 DNA is TGTGCCAGCAGTGAAAGGCCACAGGGAGAGACCCAGTACTTC. The J gene is TRBJ2-5, the V gene TRBV2, with D maybe TRBD1 (6 bases). V dropped 2 bases and J dropped 4 bases, with 11 bases sitting between them. Germline-derived CDR1 and CDR2 are SNHLY and FYNNEI. This CDR3 has 14 amino acids.

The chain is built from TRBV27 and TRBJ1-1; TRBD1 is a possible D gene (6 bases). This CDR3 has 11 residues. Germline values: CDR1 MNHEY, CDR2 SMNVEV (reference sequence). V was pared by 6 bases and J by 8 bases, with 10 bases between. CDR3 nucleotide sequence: TGTGCCAGCAGAACAGGGAGAGAAGCTTTCTTT. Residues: CASRTGREAFF.

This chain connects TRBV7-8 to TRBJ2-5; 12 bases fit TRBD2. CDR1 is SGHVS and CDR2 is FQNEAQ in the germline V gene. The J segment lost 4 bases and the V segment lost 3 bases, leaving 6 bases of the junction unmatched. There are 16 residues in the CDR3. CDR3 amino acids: CASSFGLAGYVETQYF. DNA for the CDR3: TGTGCCAGCAGCTTCGGACTAGCGGGATATGTAGAGACCCAGTACTTC.

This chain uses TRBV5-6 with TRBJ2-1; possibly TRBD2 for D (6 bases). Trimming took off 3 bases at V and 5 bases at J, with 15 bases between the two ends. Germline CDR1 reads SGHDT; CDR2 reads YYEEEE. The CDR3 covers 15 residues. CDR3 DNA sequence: TGTGCCAGCAGCTGGGAGACTAGGGTCCACAATGAGCAGTTCTTC. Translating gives CASSWETRVHNEQFF.

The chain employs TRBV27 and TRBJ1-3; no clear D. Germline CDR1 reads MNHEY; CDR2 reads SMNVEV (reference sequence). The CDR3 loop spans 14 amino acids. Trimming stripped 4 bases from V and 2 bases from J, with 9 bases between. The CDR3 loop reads CASSSGIPGNTIYF. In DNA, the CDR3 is TGTGCCAGCAGTTCCGGTATTCCTGGAAACACCATATATTTT.

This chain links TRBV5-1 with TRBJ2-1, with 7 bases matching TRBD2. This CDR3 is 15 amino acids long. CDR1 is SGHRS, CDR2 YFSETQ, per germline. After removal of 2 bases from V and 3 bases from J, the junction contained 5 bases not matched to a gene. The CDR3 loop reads CASSFGGVLYNEQFF. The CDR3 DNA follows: TGCGCCAGCAGCTTTGGGGGGGTACTCTACAATGAGCAGTTCTTC.

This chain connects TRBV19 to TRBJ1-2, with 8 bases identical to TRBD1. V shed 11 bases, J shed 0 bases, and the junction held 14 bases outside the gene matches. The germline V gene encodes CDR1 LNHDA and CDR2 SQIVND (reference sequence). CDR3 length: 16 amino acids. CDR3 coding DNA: TGTGCCGTGGACTCGGGACAGGTGAATTCTAACTATGGCTACACCTTC. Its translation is CAVDSGQVNSNYGYTF.

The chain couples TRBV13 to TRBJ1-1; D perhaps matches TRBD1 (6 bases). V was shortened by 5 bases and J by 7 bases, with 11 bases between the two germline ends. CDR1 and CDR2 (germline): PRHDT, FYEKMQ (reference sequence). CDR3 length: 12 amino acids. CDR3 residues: CASSDRTLEAFF. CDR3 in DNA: TGTGCCAGCAGCGACAGGACCCTTGAAGCTTTCTTT.